Listed here are 11 T cell receptor beta chains from one sample, sequenced in a study of PD-L1 blockade in urothelial cancer (dated by TCRdb to about 2017). The library was prepared using the immunoSEQ multiplex PCR assay. This immuneACCESS table, as held by TCRdb, lists in-frame sequences with V and J called but not all clones. Of the missing ones, under half trace to an unresolved V gene in checked studies; the others have no known cause. Counted in this sample were 75,000 to 100,000 clones; roughly 85% of them appeared once. Approximately 8% of the sample is held by the ten biggest clonotypes. According to the study, the label for this sample's time point signals: peripheral blood 6 weeks after treatment start. The sequenced sample was PBMCs, obtained around atezolizumab (anti-PD-L1) treatment. The origin of the receptors is a man in his 70s with urothelial cancer.

The CDR3, as DNA: TGTGCCAGCAAGGCGGGGGCCACCAACAATGAGCAGTTCTTC. It translates to CASKAGATNNEQFF. V is TRBV2 and J is TRBJ2-1, with D possibly TRBD2 on 7 matching bases. Trimming took 7 bases from V and 5 from J, leaving 15 bases between them. CDR1 and CDR2 from the germline V gene are SNHLY and FYNNEI. The CDR3 spans 14 residues.

This sequence joins TRBV18 and TRBJ2-7; D perhaps matches TRBD1 (5 bases). Germline V gene lookup returns CDR1 KGHSH and CDR2 LQKENI. V was clipped by 6 bases and J by 4 bases, with 19 bases between them. CDR3 size: 15 residues. The CDR3 spells CASSPRGADRYEQYF. The CDR3 region has the DNA TGTGCCAGCTCCCCTCGTGGGGCTGATCGATACGAGCAGTACTTC.

The V gene is TRBV6-5, the J gene TRBJ1-4, with D perhaps TRBD1 (5 bases). The CDR3 consists of 15 residues. Trimming took off 5 bases at V and 0 bases at J, with 10 bases between the two ends. Germline CDR1 reads MNHEY; CDR2 reads SVGAGI. The CDR3 nucleotides read TGTGCCAGCAGTCAAAACAGGCCAACTAATGAAAAACTGTTTTTT. Translating it yields CASSQNRPTNEKLFF.

This clone came up a few times. This chain joins TRBV2 and TRBJ1-4, with D tentatively TRBD1 (5 bases). The CDR3 has 14 residues. Trimming removed 6 bases at V and 5 bases at J, with 13 bases between. Germline V gene data show CDR1 as SNHLY and CDR2 as FYNNEI. The CDR3 sequence is CASSPGTVNEKLFF. CDR3 DNA: TGTGCCAGCAGCCCCGGGACTGTAAATGAAAAACTGTTTTTT.

This chain links TRBV28 with TRBJ1-1; D may be TRBD1 (5 bases). The CDR3 spans 14 residues. V lost 5 bases, J lost 4 bases, and 14 bases lay in between. The germline gives CDR1 MDHEN, CDR2 SYDVKM. DNA for the CDR3: TGTGCCAGCAGTGGGGCAGGGTTTGTCACTGAAGCTTTCTTT. Protein: CASSGAGFVTEAFF.

The chain couples TRBV7-9 to TRBJ1-1, with D hard to call. This CDR3 has 14 amino acids. The V end was cut by 5 bases, the J end by 4 bases, with 14 bases between. Per germline, CDR1 SEHNR and CDR2 FQNEAQ (reference sequence). CDR3 sequence reads: CASSPPGRGTEAFF. In nucleotides, the CDR3 is TGTGCCAGCAGCCCCCCCGGCCGGGGCACTGAAGCTTTCTTT.

This sequence joins TRBV7-2 and TRBJ1-2; D is perhaps TRBD1 (6 bases). Germline CDR1 and CDR2: SGHTA and FQGNSA. V lost 1 base and J 6 bases, leaving 9 bases between the germline ends. The CDR3 covers 13 residues. CDR3: CASSLGSGDGYTF. In DNA, the CDR3 is TGTGCCAGCAGCTTAGGGTCAGGGGATGGCTACACCTTC. Complete variable domain (other parts from reference TRBV7-2 and TRBJ1-2): GAGVSQSPSNKVTEKGKDVELRCDPISGHTALYWYRQSLGQGLEFLIYFQGNSAPDKSGLPSDRFSAERTGGSVSTLTIQRTQQEDSAVYLCASSLGSGDGYTFGSGTRLTVV.

The chain employs TRBV2 and TRBJ1-1; D remains unclear. The V end was cut by 0 bases, the J end by 0 bases, with 8 bases between. The V gene's germline CDR1 is SNHLY and CDR2 FYNNEI. The CDR3 is made up of 15 amino acids. The CDR3 spells CASSEAPRVNTEAFF. The CDR3 DNA is TGTGCCAGCAGTGAAGCGCCACGGGTGAACACTGAAGCTTTCTTT.

This sequence joins TRBV7-3 and TRBJ2-5, with TRBD2 identical over 14 bases. The CDR3 has 16 amino acids. The germline V gene has CDR1 SGHTA and CDR2 FQGTGA. J was trimmed by 1 base and V by 5 bases; bases with no gene match: 3. The CDR3: CASSPGTSGGQETQYF. CDR3 nucleotides: TGTGCCAGCAGCCCCGGGACTAGCGGGGGCCAAGAGACCCAGTACTTC.

The genes are TRBV20-1 and TRBJ2-1; D is unclear. The V gene lost 6 bases and the J gene lost 4 bases, with 4 bases spanning the gap. The CDR3 extends over 10 amino acids. Germline-derived CDR1 and CDR2 are DFQATT and SNEGSKA (reference sequence). The CDR3 region has the DNA TGCAGTGCCCTTTACAATGAGCAGTTCTTC. This gives the protein CSALYNEQFF.

V gene TRBV30 combines with J gene TRBJ1-2, with D possibly being TRBD1 (5 bases). The germline V gene has CDR1 GTSNPN and CDR2 SVGIG (reference sequence). This CDR3 is 15 amino acids long. Trimming removed 3 bases from V and 1 base from J, with 15 bases in between. The CDR3 bases are TGTGCCTGGAGGTTGAGACGTGACAGTAACTATGGCTACACCTTC. This sequence encodes CAWRLRRDSNYGYTF.